The 14 T cell receptor beta chains below were found in one sample sequenced in a study of blood T cell repertoires in COVID-19. TCRdb keeps only in-frame clones here, not all; method: immunoSEQ multiplex PCR. The sample includes 150,000 or so clones, roughly four fifths of them seen just once. The sample comprised peripheral blood. These receptors were collected from a woman at least 80 years old with acute or convalescent COVID-19.

V is TRBV7-2 and J is TRBJ1-2, with D possibly TRBD1 on 6 matching bases. There are 15 residues in the CDR3. The V and J ends lost 3 bases and 1 base respectively, with 12 bases between them. CDR1 and CDR2 from the germline V gene are SGHTA and FQGNSA. DNA of the CDR3: TGTGCCAGCAGCTTCGGGGGGCGGGATAACTATGGCTACACCTTC. This translates into CASSFGGRDNYGYTF.

This clone came up many times. V usage is TRBV7-2 and J usage is TRBJ2-5; D remains unclear. The length of the CDR3 is 12 residues. Germline CDR1 is SGHTA and CDR2 is FQGNSA. The V end was cut by 4 bases, the J end by 4 bases, with 7 bases between. CDR3 nucleotides: TGTGCCAGCAGCTCTCCCCGAGAGACCCAGTACTTC. Amino acids: CASSSPRETQYF.

The chain has TRBV18 and TRBJ1-2; a possible D gene is TRBD1 (6 bases). The ends were cut back, 2 bases at V and 0 bases at J, with 13 bases in the middle. The CDR3 is made up of 16 amino acids. Germline CDR1 reads KGHSH; CDR2 reads LQKENI. The CDR3, as DNA: TGTGCCAGCTCACCAAGTACCGGGACAACTAACTATGGCTACACCTTC. Translating it yields CASSPSTGTTNYGYTF.

The chain uses TRBV12-5 and TRBJ1-1; 8 bases align to TRBD1. With V trimmed by 6 bases and J by 4 bases, 7 bases remained unmatched. In germline, CDR1 is LGHNT, CDR2 FRNRAP. The CDR3 sequence is 14 residues long. The CDR3 protein is CASGGQGAFTEAFF. The CDR3 DNA is TGTGCTAGTGGGGGCCAGGGGGCCTTCACTGAAGCTTTCTTT.

The V call is TRBV3-1 (or the pseudogene TRBV3-2), the J call TRBJ2-1; 14 nucleotides align to TRBD2. The trim removed 0 bases at V and 6 bases at J, leaving 4 bases unmatched. Per germline, CDR1 LGHDT and CDR2 YNNKEL (reference sequence). CDR3 size: 17 residues. The CDR3: CASSQDPGLAGGNEQFF. The CDR3 DNA follows: TGTGCCAGCAGCCAAGATCCCGGACTAGCGGGAGGCAATGAGCAGTTCTTC.

The chain couples TRBV29-1 to TRBJ2-7; 10 bases align to TRBD2. V shed 0 bases and J 3 bases; nucleotides not matched to a gene: 8. The CDR3 sequence is 16 residues long. CDR1 SQVTM and CDR2 ANQGSEA come from the germline V gene. CDR3 DNA: TGCAGCGTTGAAGATCGCCTAGCGGGAGCCTTCTACGAGCAGTACTTC. Protein product: CSVEDRLAGAFYEQYF.

The CDR3 here is CASSPGPYNQPQHF. The CDR3 DNA reads as TGTGCCAGCTCACCGGGGCCTTACAATCAGCCCCAGCATTTT. J is TRBJ1-5 and V is TRBV18; tentative D call: TRBD1 (5 bases). The CDR3 is 14 amino acids. Between the trimmed V and J ends, which lost 3 bases and 3 bases, there was a span of 9 bases. The V gene's germline CDR1 is KGHSH and CDR2 LQKENI.

This clone was seen repeatedly, ten times or more. The gene calls are TRBV6-2 or TRBV6-3 and TRBJ1-1, with a weak D call TRBD1 (6 bases). The CDR3 totals 14 residues. Germline V gene lookup returns CDR1 MNHEY and CDR2 SVGEGT. V dropped 0 bases and J dropped 8 bases, with 13 bases sitting between them. This CDR3 reads CASSYSLGGGEAFF. As DNA, the CDR3 is TGTGCCAGCAGTTACTCCCTGGGCGGGGGCGAAGCTTTCTTT.

On this clone itself: Germline is not matched at one junction end, which may reflect a read error. The CDR3 DNA follows: TGTGCCAGCTCACTAGACAATCCGCCCCAGCATTTT. Its translation is CASSLDNPPQHF. The chain employs TRBV18 and TRBJ1-5; no clear D. Germline assignment: CDR1 KGHSH and CDR2 LQKENI. The CDR3 is 12 amino acids.

V usage is TRBV6-2 or TRBV6-3 and J usage is TRBJ2-5; a weak D match, TRBD2 (5 bases). Per the germline V gene, CDR1 is MNHEY and CDR2 is SVGEGT. CDR3 size: 15 residues. V was shortened by 2 bases and J by 7 bases, with 17 bases between the two germline ends. This chain's CDR3 is CASSYGRRAEGTQYF. The CDR3 DNA follows: TGTGCCAGCAGTTACGGGCGGAGAGCTGAGGGGACCCAGTACTTC.

As concerns this clone: Other DNA sequences in this sample translate to the same CDR3. This rearrangement joins TRBV20-1 to TRBJ1-1; TRBD1 might be the D (6 bases). Germline V lookup: CDR1 DFQATT, CDR2 SNEGSKA (reference sequence). The CDR3 has 11 amino acids. V was clipped by 6 bases and J by 6 bases, with 11 bases between them. As DNA, the CDR3 is TGCAGTGCGTTGGGACAAGCTGAAGCTTTCTTT. This gives the protein CSALGQAEAFF.

The chain has TRBV27 and TRBJ2-5; 12 bases are shared with TRBD2. The CDR3 covers 18 residues. In germline, CDR1 is MNHEY, CDR2 SMNVEV (reference sequence). V was clipped by 6 bases and J by 3 bases; unmatched bases: 14. The CDR3 here is CASRRLAGLAGRKETQYF. The DNA for the CDR3 is TGTGCCAGCAGAAGACTAGCTGGACTAGCGGGACGGAAAGAGACCCAGTACTTC.

The chain carries TRBV5-6 and TRBJ2-1; possibly TRBD1 for D (5 bases). This CDR3 has 15 residues. CDR1 SGHDT and CDR2 YYEEEE come from the germline V gene. The V and J ends lost 0 bases and 1 base respectively, with 8 bases between them. CDR3 region: CASSLERGSYNEQFF. CDR3 bases: TGTGCCAGCAGCTTGGAAAGGGGTTCCTACAATGAGCAGTTCTTC.

V usage is TRBV10-1 and J usage is TRBJ2-1; TRBD2 agrees at 12 bases. Germline V gene data show CDR1 as WNHNN and CDR2 as SYGVQD (reference sequence). The CDR3 is made up of 13 amino acids. With V trimmed by 6 bases and J by 9 bases, 3 bases remained unmatched. For the CDR3, the DNA is TGCGCCAGCAGCCCTAGCGGGAGGGGTGAGCAGTTCTTC. Translating gives CASSPSGRGEQFF.